This T cell receptor beta chain was identified during a study of Graves' ophthalmopathy and Graves' hyperthyroidism (dated by TCRdb to the late 2010s). Study-level background: Peripheral blood was collected at initial diagnosis, before any treatment. An independent validation cohort was composed of roughly 18 hyperthyroidism patients and around 16 patients who later progressed from hyperthyroidism to ophthalmopathy. The study used TCR beta repertoire signatures to distinguish Graves' ophthalmopathy from Graves' hyperthyroidism and to predict progression to ophthalmopathy. Following sample collection, hyperthyroidism patients were given methimazole at a starting dose of 30 mg daily, and ophthalmopathy patients were given high-dose intravenous methylprednisolone. To explore V-J signatures distinguishing ophthalmopathy from hyperthyroidism, a discovery set of some 100 patients (around 44 ophthalmopathy, 55 to 60 stable hyperthyroidism) was enrolled. In more than five hyperthyroidism patients, the T-cell repertoires found in thyroid tissue were compared with those found in blood. The 100 or so discovery patients were divided at random into training and test sets in a 7:3 ratio. In total, around 140 blood samples were TCR-sequenced: 40 to 45 ophthalmopathy, about 75 hyperthyroidism and roughly 17 hyperthyroidism-to-ophthalmopathy patients. The research as a whole found: Most expanded thyroid clonotypes with a frequency above 0.001 also appeared in blood, which suggests that blood repertoires may reflect the immune response in the thyroid. In validation, the model predicted ophthalmopathy progression with 70.59% sensitivity and around 72% specificity; some 13 predicted patients were CT-confirmed with GO in a median of about 6.2 months. In cross-validation, the 13-signature model distinguished ophthalmopathy from stable hyperthyroidism with 85% to 90% sensitivity and just under 84% specificity, and in the test set the corresponding values were about 80% and 75%. No statistical method was used to set the sample size in advance, and the investigators knew which group each participant was assigned to.

V was cut back by 8 bases and J by 2 bases, leaving a gap of 3 bases between them. From a lookup of the germline V gene, CDR1 and CDR2 are MNHNS and SASEGT. The CDR3 contains 11 residues, cysteine and phenylalanine counted. Just the 33-base CDR3 DNA is kept, in frame starting at base 1. Stable hyperthyroidism was defined as no progression to ophthalmopathy within 18 months of follow-up. Patients with hyperthyroidism were aged 18 to 65 years, had been newly diagnosed, and had a disease duration of less than 2 months. Patients were excluded if they had other autoimmune diseases, uncontrolled infections, pregnancy or lactation. Diagnosis relied on clinical symptoms, serum thyroxine, TRAb, thyroid ultrasound and orbital computed tomography. PBMCs were isolated from 7.5 to 10 ml of fresh peripheral blood by Ficoll-Paque density gradient centrifugation. Total RNA was extracted with Trizol reagent and quality-checked on an Agilent 2100 Bioanalyzer.

This clonotype showed up many times. The target of this receptor is not known. No base quality values were provided; no much bigger clone lies one nucleotide off. TCR beta CDR3 regions were amplified from RNA transcripts for repertoire sequencing. The first round of RT-PCR was done with HTBI primers and the Qiagen OneStep RT-PCR kit, and was followed by a second round of multiplex PCR, then size selection and purification. Sequencing of the libraries was carried out on an Illumina HiSeq2000 in paired-end mode with 100 bp reads. The paper's data handling went like this. SOAPnuke was used for read processing, and reads with adapters, uncalled bases, a mean Phred below 15, or no exact constant-primer or identifier match were discarded. High-quality paired reads were merged with COPE v1.2.5. Clonotypes were defined as unique nucleotide sequences and were aligned to IMGT TRB V, D and J references using MiTCR v1.1. The analysis was limited to V-J combinations with a frequency above 0.0001, which together covered just over 98% of the repertoires. For each V-J combination, a TCR clonal expansion and chaos score was defined as F50 clonal expansion divided by the chaos observed in the TCRdist matrix. Welch's t-statistics and random forest were used to reduce the features to about a dozen V-J combinations, which were then used as input to a naive Bayes classifier. The Morisita-Horn index was used to measure how similar the thyroid and blood repertoires were. The public reads were run again by TCRdb, first through fastp at Q25 and then through MiXCR, and only productive beta chains were kept. Rows with one shared CDR3 protein collapse into an entry with the most common genes and DNA. The V and J calls shown here were made by TCRdb, not taken from the authors' results. Here the sample has a few hundred thousand distinct CDR3 sequences; around a fifth occur a single time. The ten largest clones represent roughly 3% of the sample.

This clonotype originated in a woman aged 18-29 years with stable Graves' hyperthyroidism. Donor details come from another sample of the same person, matched by shared clones. This sequence uses TRBV6-1 and TRBJ2-2, with the identity of the D gene unclear. The sample was peripheral blood. The CDR3 is CASGNTGELFF. The nucleotide sequence reads TGTGCCAGCGGAAACACCGGGGAGCTGTTTTTT.